The TCR beta chain described here comes from a study of T cells in Graves' hyperthyroidism and ophthalmopathy. Authors of the study amplified TCR beta CDR3 regions from RNA transcripts. TCR CDR3 regions were first amplified by RT-PCR with HTBI primers. TCRdb used MiXCR to reprocess the multiplex PCR reads, holding one entry per CDR3 protein. Of 530,000 or so distinct CDR3 sequences listed, around 46% are singletons. A note on this clonotype: Relative to the germline gene, one junction end is altered; a read error may explain this.

This CDR3 is built from 14 residues. Germline-derived CDR1 and CDR2 are SNHLY and FYNNEI. The sample comprised peripheral blood or thyroid tissue (not recorded which). V usage is TRBV2 and J usage is TRBJ1-2, with 7 bases matching TRBD1. The clonotype originates from a young woman with Graves' hyperthyroidism. CDR3 sequence (DNA): TGTACCAGCAGAACGGGGCAGGGGGTTTTTGGCTACACCTTC. Its translation: CTSRTGQGVFGYTF.